This T cell receptor (beta chain) was recovered during a study of blood T cells in healthy people across ages (dated by TCRdb to about 2015). Context from the whole study: In model experiments, roughly one uniquely barcoded TCR beta cDNA molecule per two T cells was captured by template switching. To avoid experimental bias, donors of different ages were randomly spread across the sequencing lanes. Four age groups were formed from the donors: young (average roughly 15 years), middle-aged (approximately 41), aged (approximately 60) and long-lived (less than 85). The study analyzed two additional independent replicas of 1 million unique cDNA reads from the same blood draw for two donors, one aged 18 to 30 and one aged 80 or older. To track age-related changes in TCR beta repertoire diversity, the study relied on deep sequencing normalized with unique cDNA molecular identifiers.

Overall study outcomes, separate from this receptor: Since profiling was done on bulk unsorted PBMCs, naive and antigen-experienced compartments could not be conclusively compared. The percentage of naive T cells measured by flow cytometry correlated strongly with observed TCR beta diversity. Estimates of total diversity based on one million sequenced T cells were considered lower bounds and underestimates. The CMV infection status of donors was not known, potentially confounding age-related changes in expanded clonotypes. Compared with the aged group, more naive CD4+ T cells, fewer expanded clones and increased TCR diversity were shown by the long-lived group, suggesting age selection. As age increased, observed TCR beta diversity per million T cells dropped in a roughly linear way, and a significant reduction was already evident by age around 41.

With respect to this clonotype: What this receptor recognizes is not known. No base qualities exist here, and no much larger clone lies one base off it.

Library method: 5' RACE. This sample was sequenced with an Illumina HiSeq 2500. A second about 7 to 11 cycle PCR used a sample-barcoded 5' primer and a J-beta primer mix. A unique molecular identifier was introduced onto each TCR beta cDNA molecule by a template-switch 5' adaptor carrying 12 random nucleotides. Each sample yielded at least 2.5 million CDR3-containing paired-end reads. The Mint cDNA synthesis kit, primed by a TRBC-specific oligonucleotide, was used to synthesize first-strand cDNA from all RNA. Following uracil-DNA glycosylase treatment, a first 18-cycle PCR with universal primers M1SS and BC2_uni_R was performed on all cDNA. The published analysis was carried out like this. For normalization, 1 million high-quality reads were randomly selected from each sample, with every read carrying a distinct molecular identifier. Instead of being binned into consensus sequences, reads that shared molecular identifiers were thrown out. MiTCR, run with a Q25 quality threshold and the strictest error-elimination algorithm, handled CDR3 identification, clonotype clustering and error correction. A nonparametric unseen species model with Euler transformation was used to estimate a lower bound on total TCR beta diversity. TCRdb trimmed the raw reads at Q25, called clones with MiXCR and kept productive beta chains. Rows are combined by CDR3 protein, so each entry shows the most common genes and DNA. These V and J calls rely on TCRdb rather than the paper's analysis. Present in this sample are roughly 650,000 distinct CDR3 sequences, 32% of which were seen just once. Approximately 15% of the sample is in the top ten clones.

The donors were roughly 40 Caucasian individuals from Russia, aged roughly 6 to 90 years, who were systemically healthy. About 10 milliliters of peripheral blood were collected from each donor into EDTA-treated Vacutainer tubes. Ficoll-Paque density-gradient centrifugation was used to isolate PBMCs, with at least 6.5 million per sample. Trizol reagent was used to extract total RNA from the PBMCs, yielding at least 6 micrograms per sample. Naive CD45RAhigh/CD27high T cell percentages were measured by flow cytometry on a PBMC aliquot from every donor. Material for sequencing was blood. This TCR was recovered from an elderly woman in good health. Donor details come from another sample of the same person, matched by shared clones.

The CDR3 has the sequence CAWNKLGTEAFF. The DNA is TGTGCCTGGAATAAGCTGGGCACTGAAGCTTTCTTT. The rearrangement combines TRBV30 with TRBJ1-1; no D gene call is confident. CDR1 and CDR2 (GTSNPN, SVGIG) derive from the germline V gene (reference sequence). V and J lose 4 bases and 4 bases, and a span of 10 bases separates them. From the cysteine through the phenylalanine, the CDR3 covers 12 amino acids. Only the CDR3 DNA is retained, 36 bases long and in frame from the first base.